Listed here are 11 T cell receptor beta chains from one sample, sequenced in a study of T cells in tuberculosis. Clones were sequenced by immunoSEQ multiplex PCR, and TCRdb holds only the in-frame ones, with some missing. The sample shows fewer than 40,000 clones, about 91% of them seen only once. Specified time point: new active TB diagnosis, blood taken before or within 7 days of starting treatment. Material: PBMCs, obtained at tuberculosis diagnosis. The receptor source for this set is an adult with tuberculosis.

The V and J genes are TRBV7-8 and TRBJ1-2; D may be TRBD1 (5 bases). The V end was cut by 5 bases, the J end by 3 bases, with 16 bases between. The CDR3 is 15 amino acids. CDR1 and CDR2 (germline): SGHVS, FQNEAQ. CDR3: CASSPGPDSYYGYTF. For the CDR3, the DNA is TGTGCCAGCAGCCCGGGCCCCGACAGTTACTATGGCTACACCTTC.

The chain carries TRBV28 and TRBJ2-7, with a weak D call TRBD2 (5 bases). The V and J ends lost 2 bases and 4 bases respectively, with 9 bases between them. Looked up from germline, CDR1 is MDHEN and CDR2 is SYDVKM. There are 13 residues in the CDR3. Here the CDR3 reads CASSLGSGYEQYV. The CDR3 DNA follows: TGTGCCAGCAGTTTAGGGTCGGGGTACGAGCAGTACGTC.

V and J are TRBV5-1 and TRBJ1-6; no firm D call. Germline V gives CDR1 SGHRS, CDR2 YFSETQ. The CDR3 is 14 amino acids. Trimming shortened V by 0 bases and J by 4 bases, and 5 bases separated the two germline ends. In DNA, the CDR3 is TGCGCCAGCAGCTTGGGGGAGTATAATTCACCCCTCCACTTT. This codes for CASSLGEYNSPLHF.

V usage is TRBV5-1 and J usage is TRBJ1-1; TRBD1 is a possible D gene (6 bases). The CDR3 consists of 14 residues. Germline CDR1 SGHRS, CDR2 YFSETQ. V dropped 4 bases and J dropped 2 bases, with 12 bases sitting between them. The CDR3 protein is CASSILTGNTEAFF. CDR3 in DNA: TGCGCCAGCAGCATCCTGACAGGAAACACTGAAGCTTTCTTT.

The chain couples TRBV5-4 to TRBJ1-2; D unclear. V was pared by 2 bases and J by 2 bases, with 10 bases between. The CDR3 sequence is 14 residues long. Germline V CDR1 and CDR2: SGHNT, YYREEE (reference sequence). The CDR3 DNA reads as TGTGCCAGCAGCTTACCCCTAGGAAACTATGGCTACACCTTC. Translation gives CASSLPLGNYGYTF. Complete variable domain (other parts from reference TRBV5-4 and TRBJ1-2): ETGVTQSPTHLIKTRGQQVTLRCSSQSGHNTVSWYQQALGQGPQFIFQYYREEENGRGNFPPRFSGLQFPNYSSELNVNALELDDSALYLCASSLPLGNYGYTFGSGTRLTVV.

The rearrangement links TRBV15 to TRBJ2-7; D may be TRBD1 (6 bases). V lost 1 base to trimming and J lost 6 bases, with 10 bases between them. This CDR3 region has 13 residues. Germline V gene lookup returns CDR1 LNHNV and CDR2 YYDKDF (reference sequence). This chain's CDR3 is CATSRAGAAEQYV. The CDR3 coding sequence is TGTGCCACCAGCAGAGCAGGGGCGGCCGAGCAGTACGTC.

The J gene is TRBJ2-7, the V gene TRBV18, with TRBD2 identical over 8 bases. V gave up 6 bases and J gave up 5 bases; unmatched junction bases: 6. CDR1 and CDR2 (germline): KGHSH, LQKENI. The CDR3 is made up of 13 amino acids. As DNA, the CDR3 is TGTGCCAGCTCCCTCACGCGGGGGGACGAGCAGTACGTC. It encodes CASSLTRGDEQYV.

J is TRBJ2-5 and V is TRBV27; 8 bases are a match to TRBD1. The CDR3 sequence is 16 residues long. Germline V gene data show CDR1 as MNHEY and CDR2 as SMNVEV (reference sequence). V was clipped by 2 bases and J by 5 bases; unmatched bases: 10. The CDR3 reads CASSLTPTGGQETQYF. The CDR3, as DNA: TGTGCCAGCAGTTTAACGCCCACAGGGGGGCAGGAGACCCAGTACTTC.

V gene TRBV6-5 combines with J gene TRBJ1-6; maybe TRBD1 (6 bases). V was pared by 0 bases and J by 7 bases, with 10 bases between. This CDR3 is built from 15 residues. Germline lookup yields CDR1 MNHEY and CDR2 SVGAGI. The CDR3 DNA sequence: TGTGCCAGCAGTTACTCAGGGGGACAAAATTCACCCCTCCACTTT. Protein product: CASSYSGGQNSPLHF.

This sequence joins TRBV5-5 and TRBJ2-5, with a weak D call TRBD1 (6 bases). The length of the CDR3 is 16 residues. The V gene's germline CDR1 is SGHKS and CDR2 YYEKEE (reference sequence). Trimming shortened V by 4 bases and J by 1 base, and 17 bases separated the two germline ends. CDR3 sequence: CASSDLRGSGQETQYF. CDR3 bases: TGTGCCAGCAGCGATCTCAGGGGCTCGGGCCAAGAGACCCAGTACTTC.

The chain employs TRBV30 and TRBJ2-2, with TRBD1 matching 8 bases. The V segment lost 6 bases and the J segment 0 bases; nucleotides outside the gene matches: 6. The germline V gene encodes CDR1 GTSNPN and CDR2 SVGIG (reference sequence). The CDR3 spans 15 residues. CDR3 sequence: CACQRQGTNTGELFF. The CDR3 bases are TGTGCCTGTCAGAGACAGGGGACGAACACCGGGGAGCTGTTTTTT. Supplemented by reference TRBV30 and TRBJ2-2, the full variable domain reads SQTIHQWPATLVQPVGSPLSLECTVEGTSNPNLYWYRQAAGRGLQLLFYSVGIGQISSEVPQNLSASRPQDRQFILSSKKLLLSDSGFYLCACQRQGTNTGELFFGEGSRLTVL.